The 20 T cell receptor beta chains listed next were all sequenced from one sample in a study of blood T cell repertoires in COVID-19. The repertoire was sequenced with immunoSEQ multiplex PCR; TCRdb's copy has only in-frame clones and lacks some. The sample lists 150,000 or so clones, around 84% occurring once. The sequenced material came from peripheral blood. These receptors were obtained from a woman aged 60-75 years with acute or convalescent COVID-19.

The chain has TRBV7-9 and TRBJ2-4; 8 nucleotides agree with TRBD2. The V gene's germline CDR1 is SEHNR and CDR2 FQNEAQ (reference sequence). CDR3 length: 12 amino acids. After removal of 5 bases from V and 8 bases from J, the junction contained 2 bases not matched to a gene. The CDR3, as DNA: TGTGCCAGCAGCCTCGGGGGGGACATTCAGTACTTC. This codes for CASSLGGDIQYF.

The chain couples TRBV19 to TRBJ1-2; D remains ambiguous. The V gene lost 5 bases and the J gene lost 8 bases, with 18 bases spanning the gap. The germline V gene encodes CDR1 LNHDA and CDR2 SQIVND (reference sequence). There are 14 residues in the CDR3. CDR3 bases: TGTGCCAGTAGTCCCTCTAGGAAGGCCTCCGGCTACACCTTC. It translates to CASSPSRKASGYTF.

This clone was found a few times. The rearrangement links TRBV2 to TRBJ1-1; 9 bases line up with TRBD1. Germline CDR1 reads SNHLY; CDR2 reads FYNNEI. The ends lost 6 bases at V and 8 bases at J; junction bases unmatched: 10. The length of the CDR3 is 14 residues. The CDR3 DNA sequence: TGTGCCAGCAGCTTACAGGGGGCGCCCGGAGAAGCTTTCTTT. Residues: CASSLQGAPGEAFF.

The chain uses TRBV5-6 and TRBJ1-5, with D tentatively TRBD1 (5 bases). This CDR3 region has 13 residues. Trimming took 2 bases from V and 5 from J, leaving 8 bases between them. Germline CDR1 is SGHDT and CDR2 is YYEEEE. CDR3 sequence reads: CASSFQGDQPQHF. CDR3 coding DNA: TGTGCCAGCAGCTTTCAGGGCGATCAGCCCCAGCATTTT.

The V gene is TRBV3-1 (or the pseudogene TRBV3-2), the J gene TRBJ1-2, with 9 bases identical to TRBD1. This CDR3 comprises 14 residues. Germline CDR1 LGHDT, CDR2 YNNKEL (reference sequence). Unmatched junction bases numbered 8, after V lost 5 bases and J lost 7 bases. CDR3 DNA: TGTGCCAGCAGCTACGGGACAGGGAACGCTGGCTACACCTTC. Protein sequence: CASSYGTGNAGYTF.

The gene calls are TRBV4-1 and TRBJ1-2; no reliable D call. Trimming removed 4 bases from V and 8 bases from J, with 17 bases in between. This CDR3 has 14 amino acids. In germline, CDR1 is MGHRA, CDR2 YSYEKL. The CDR3 loop is CASSRPDGVGGYTF. The CDR3, as DNA: TGCGCCAGCAGCCGCCCCGACGGGGTCGGGGGCTACACCTTC.

The rearrangement joins TRBV6-5 to TRBJ2-3; 8 nucleotides line up with TRBD2. Germline CDR1 MNHEY, CDR2 SVGAGI. The CDR3 runs to 15 residues. The V and J ends lost 5 bases and 4 bases, in that order; junction bases with no gene match: 8. The CDR3 protein is CASSRPGLVSDTQYF. The CDR3, as DNA: TGTGCCAGCAGTCGACCGGGACTAGTCTCAGATACGCAGTATTTT.

The chain links TRBV10-2 to TRBJ2-6; possible D gene TRBD1, 5 bases. This CDR3 contains 13 residues. Trimming removed 8 bases from V and 3 bases from J, with 8 bases in between. CDR1 and CDR2 from the germline V gene are WSHSY and SAAADI. DNA of the CDR3: TGCGCCAGCCTGCAGGGTGGGGCCAACGTCCTGACTTTC. Its translation is CASLQGGANVLTF.

The J gene is TRBJ1-6, the V gene TRBV5-1; 7 positions match TRBD1. Per the germline V gene, CDR1 is SGHRS and CDR2 is YFSETQ. V lost 7 bases to trimming and J lost 6 bases; unmatched junction nucleotides: 13. The CDR3 is 16 amino acids. The CDR3 protein is CASLREDRTPNSPLHF. The CDR3 nucleotides are TGCGCCAGCTTAAGGGAGGACAGGACGCCTAATTCACCCCTCCACTTT. The variable domain in full, with the rest retrieved from reference TRBV5-1 and TRBJ1-6, is KAGVTQTPRYLIKTRGQQVTLSCSPISGHRSVSWYQQTPGQGLQFLFEYFSETQRNKGNFPGRFSGRQFSNSRSEMNVSTLELGDSALYLCASLREDRTPNSPLHFGNGTRLTVT.

V and J are TRBV21-1 and TRBJ1-3; TRBD1 is the table's D call, not checked against the DNA. TRBV21-1 is shown as a pseudogene. There are 18 residues in the CDR3. The CDR3 DNA follows: TGTGCCAGCAGCACGGGACAGGGGGCATATCTCTCTGGAAACACCATATATTTT. It translates to CASSTGQGAYLSGNTIYF.

The CDR3 region has the DNA TGTGCCTGGAGTCACCCAACAGGGTACAGAACAGATACGCAGTATTTT. This gives the protein CAWSHPTGYRTDTQYF. The chain combines TRBV30 with TRBJ2-3; tentative D call: TRBD1 (6 bases). V lost 2 bases and J 3 bases, leaving 18 bases between the germline ends. The germline gives CDR1 GTSNPN, CDR2 SVGIG (reference sequence). CDR3 length equals 16 residues.

This sequence joins TRBV5-6 and TRBJ2-5; D unclear. V was shortened by 3 bases and J by 4 bases, with 13 bases between the two germline ends. The CDR3 consists of 14 residues. CDR1 and CDR2 (germline): SGHDT, YYEEEE. CDR3 amino acids: CASSSITWAETQYF. The CDR3 DNA reads as TGTGCCAGCAGCTCAATCACCTGGGCAGAGACCCAGTACTTC. Together with reference TRBV5-6 and TRBJ2-5, the CDR3 gives the full variable domain: DAGVTQSPTHLIKTRGQQVTLRCSPKSGHDTVSWYQQALGQGPQFIFQYYEEEERQRGNFPDRFSGHQFPNYSSELNVNALLLGDSALYLCASSSITWAETQYFGPGTRLLVL.

The gene calls are TRBV28 and TRBJ1-1; 9 bases agree with TRBD1. V lost 5 bases and J lost 5; bases outside the gene matches: 9. Germline loops: CDR1 MDHEN, CDR2 SYDVKM. The CDR3 has 15 residues. The CDR3 nucleotides are TGTGCCAGCAGTCGGAACAGGGGGCGAAGGACTGAAGCTTTCTTT. Residues: CASSRNRGRRTEAFF.

The rearrangement joins TRBV6-6 to TRBJ1-1; 12 bases are a match to TRBD1. With 3 bases clipped from V and 2 bases from J, the junction kept 4 bases outside the gene matches. The length of the CDR3 is 16 residues. Per germline, CDR1 MNHNY and CDR2 SVGAGI (reference sequence). The CDR3 here is CASSYGTGGFNTEAFF. Here the CDR3 DNA reads TGTGCCAGCAGTTATGGGACAGGGGGCTTCAACACTGAAGCTTTCTTT.

The chain combines TRBV19 with TRBJ2-7, with D possibly matching TRBD2 (6 bases). CDR3 size: 14 residues. CDR1 LNHDA and CDR2 SQIVND come from the germline V gene (reference sequence). V shed 9 bases and J shed 0 bases, with 15 bases lying between them. The CDR3 DNA is TGTGCCAGACCAGCCGGGACTGACTCCTACGAGCAGTACTTC. Amino acid sequence: CARPAGTDSYEQYF.

This sequence joins TRBV5-6 and TRBJ1-1, with D tentatively TRBD1 (6 bases). Germline V CDR1 and CDR2: SGHDT, YYEEEE. V was pared by 3 bases and J by 10 bases, with 16 bases between. This CDR3 has 13 amino acids. This chain's CDR3 is CASSSQQGLGAFF. CDR3 nucleotide sequence: TGTGCCAGCAGCTCGCAGCAGGGGCTTGGAGCTTTCTTT.

The rearrangement uses TRBV11-3 and TRBJ2-3; TRBD1 matches at 11 bases. CDR1 is SGHNT, CDR2 YENEEA, per germline. The CDR3 has 18 residues. J gave up 2 bases and V 4 bases, and 11 bases lay outside the gene matches. The CDR3 sequence: CASSYTLWDRGTTDTQYF. The CDR3 DNA is TGTGCCAGCAGCTATACCCTCTGGGACAGGGGGACCACAGATACGCAGTATTTT.

This chain joins TRBV11-3 and TRBJ2-7, with D uncertain. The CDR3 has 15 residues. V lost 2 bases and J lost 6, with 17 bases in between. CDR1 and CDR2 (germline): SGHNT, YENEEA. DNA of the CDR3: TGTGCCAGCAGCTTACGAGATAGAGGTTCCCCCGAGCAGTACTTC. The encoded protein is CASSLRDRGSPEQYF. Filled out from reference TRBV11-3 and TRBJ2-7, the complete variable domain reads EAGVVQSPRYKIIEKKQPVAFWCNPISGHNTLYWYLQNLGQGPELLIRYENEEAVDDSQLPKDRFSAERLKGVDSTLKIQPAELGDSAVYLCASSLRDRGSPEQYFGPGTRLTVT.

The chain employs TRBV12-3 or TRBV12-4 and TRBJ1-1; no firm D call. Between the trimmed V and J ends, which lost 6 bases and 5 bases, there was a span of 7 bases. The CDR3 has 11 residues. The CDR3 sequence is CASSRKTEAFF. The CDR3 bases are TGTGCCAGCAGCCGTAAAACTGAAGCTTTCTTT.

CDR3 in DNA: TGTGCCAGCAGTTCCAGACAGGGGGCTTTGTGGAAACTGTTTTTT. It yields the protein CASSSRQGALWKLFF. V and J are TRBV27 and TRBJ1-4; the match to TRBD1 covers 10 bases. This CDR3 is built from 15 residues. J was trimmed by 11 bases and V by 4 bases; bases with no gene match: 10. From germline, CDR1 is MNHEY and CDR2 SMNVEV (reference sequence).